The entry below describes one T cell receptor beta chain. This entry comes from a study of T cell changes during pregnancy in multiple sclerosis. With 6 bases removed from V and 0 bases from J, the gap between germline ends came to 13 bases. The germline gives CDR1 SGHAT, CDR2 FQNNGV. The CDR3 has 15 residues. Assay: immunoSEQ multiplex PCR; the TCRdb copy retains only in-frame clones and omits some. The repertoire holds approximately 110,000 clones, with 90% to 95% as singletons. The material sequenced was peripheral blood, taken in the third trimester of pregnancy. This sequence was found in a female donor with multiple sclerosis, enrolled in a pregnancy study. The chain recombines TRBV11-2 with TRBJ2-3; the D is unclear. CDR3 amino acids: CASSLLAESTDTQYF. In DNA form, the CDR3 reads TGTGCCAGCAGTTTGCTGGCGGAAAGCACAGATACGCAGTATTTT.